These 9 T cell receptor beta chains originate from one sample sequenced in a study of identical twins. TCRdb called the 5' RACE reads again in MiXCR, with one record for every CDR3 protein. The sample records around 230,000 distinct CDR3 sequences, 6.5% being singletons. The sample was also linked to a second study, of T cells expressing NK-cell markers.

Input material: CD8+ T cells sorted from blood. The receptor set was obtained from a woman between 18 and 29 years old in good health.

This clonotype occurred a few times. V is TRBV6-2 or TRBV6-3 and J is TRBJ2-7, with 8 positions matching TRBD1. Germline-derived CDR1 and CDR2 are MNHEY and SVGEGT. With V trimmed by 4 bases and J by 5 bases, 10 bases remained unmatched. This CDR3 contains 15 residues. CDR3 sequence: CASSWPRQGFHEQYF. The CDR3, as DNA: TGTGCCAGCAGTTGGCCCCGACAGGGGTTTCACGAGCAGTACTTC.

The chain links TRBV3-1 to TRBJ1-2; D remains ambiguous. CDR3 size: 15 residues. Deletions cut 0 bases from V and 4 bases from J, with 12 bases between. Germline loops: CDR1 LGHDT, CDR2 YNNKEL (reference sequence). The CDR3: CASSQDRREIYGYTF. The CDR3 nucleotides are TGTGCCAGCAGCCAAGATAGGAGGGAAATCTATGGCTACACCTTC.

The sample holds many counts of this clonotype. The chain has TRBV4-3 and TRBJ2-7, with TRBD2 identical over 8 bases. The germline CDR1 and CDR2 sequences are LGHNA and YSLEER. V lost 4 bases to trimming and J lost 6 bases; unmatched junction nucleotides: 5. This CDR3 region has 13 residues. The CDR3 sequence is CASSPAAGAEQYF. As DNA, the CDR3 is TGCGCCAGCAGCCCTGCAGCGGGAGCCGAGCAGTACTTC.

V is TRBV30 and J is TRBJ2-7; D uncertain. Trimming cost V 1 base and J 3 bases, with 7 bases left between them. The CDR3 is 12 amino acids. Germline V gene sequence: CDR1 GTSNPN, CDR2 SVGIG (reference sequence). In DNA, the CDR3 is TGTGCCTGGAGTGAACCCTTCTACGAGCAGTACTTC. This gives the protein CAWSEPFYEQYF.

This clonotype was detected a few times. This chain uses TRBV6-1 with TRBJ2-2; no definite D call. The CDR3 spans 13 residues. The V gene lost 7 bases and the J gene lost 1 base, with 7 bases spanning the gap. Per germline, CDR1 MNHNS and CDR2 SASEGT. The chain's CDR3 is CASKELNTGELFF. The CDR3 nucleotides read TGTGCCAGCAAAGAGCTGAACACCGGGGAGCTGTTTTTT.

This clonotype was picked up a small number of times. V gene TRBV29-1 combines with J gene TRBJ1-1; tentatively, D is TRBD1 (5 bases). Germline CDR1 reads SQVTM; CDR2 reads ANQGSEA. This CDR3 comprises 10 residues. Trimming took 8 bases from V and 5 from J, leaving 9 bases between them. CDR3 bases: TGCAGCCCCCGACAGACTGAAGCTTTCTTT. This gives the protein CSPRQTEAFF.

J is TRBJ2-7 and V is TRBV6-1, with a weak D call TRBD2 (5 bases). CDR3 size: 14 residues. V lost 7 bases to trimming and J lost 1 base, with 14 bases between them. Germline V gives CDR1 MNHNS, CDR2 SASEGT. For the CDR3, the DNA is TGTGCCAGCAATACTAGGTGGCGTTCCTACGAGCAGTACTTC. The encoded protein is CASNTRWRSYEQYF.

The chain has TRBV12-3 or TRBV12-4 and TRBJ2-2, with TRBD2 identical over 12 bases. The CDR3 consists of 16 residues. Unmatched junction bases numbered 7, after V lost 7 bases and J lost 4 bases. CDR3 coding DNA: TGTGCCAGCATCCTAGCGGGGGGGCCGGGCACCGGGGAGCTGTTTTTT. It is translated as CASILAGGPGTGELFF.

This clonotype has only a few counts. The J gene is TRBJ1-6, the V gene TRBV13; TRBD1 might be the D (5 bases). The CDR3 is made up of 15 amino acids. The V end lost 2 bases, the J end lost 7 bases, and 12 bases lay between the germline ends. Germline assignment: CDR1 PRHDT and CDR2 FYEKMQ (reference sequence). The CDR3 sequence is CASSLLGDQNSPLHF. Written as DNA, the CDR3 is TGTGCCAGCAGCTTACTGGGGGATCAGAATTCACCCCTCCACTTT.